This T cell receptor (beta chain) was recovered during a study of Graves' ophthalmopathy and Graves' hyperthyroidism. Ten or more counts support this clonotype. Moderate-to-severe activity, CAS ≥3, NOSPECS ≥4 and duration under 3 months were recorded for donors with ophthalmopathy. This CDR3 spans 18 amino acids. Germline V gene sequence: CDR1 MNHNS, CDR2 SASEGT. J lost 2 bases, V lost 1 base, and 8 bases had no gene match. The TCR beta CDR3 regions underwent amplification from RNA transcripts. Second-round multiplex PCR followed a first-round RT-PCR using HTBI primers. In TCRdb, the multiplex PCR reads were re-called with MiXCR into one record per CDR3 protein. The top ten hold 9% to 15% of the sample, which has 300,000 to 400,000 distinct CDR3 sequences, about a sixth seen once.

The TCR was taken from an adult man with Graves' ophthalmopathy. The sample consisted of peripheral blood. This chain connects TRBV6-1 to TRBJ1-5, with TRBD1 matching over 10 bases. CDR3 protein: CASSEVDRGRTGNQPQHF. The CDR3 DNA sequence: TGTGCCAGCAGTGAAGTAGACAGGGGGCGGACGGGCAATCAGCCCCAGCATTTT.